These 28 T cell receptor beta chains came from one sample sequenced in a study of blood T cells in healthy people across ages. It was with a sample-barcoded 5' primer and a J-beta primer mix that a second PCR of roughly 7 to 12 cycles was run. Using its own MiXCR run on the 5' RACE reads, TCRdb lists one record per CDR3 protein. The sample lists about 930,000 distinct CDR3 sequences; about 27% were seen once. This sample also belongs to another study, concerning T cells of mothers and their children.

Sample: blood. The receptors were gathered from a middle-aged woman in good health.

This clonotype was counted between two and nine times. This chain links TRBV28 with TRBJ2-7, with 9 bases identical to TRBD1. Unmatched junction bases numbered 10, after V lost 10 bases and J lost 6 bases. The CDR3 is made up of 13 amino acids. From germline, CDR1 is MDHEN and CDR2 SYDVKM. The CDR3 loop reads CAITPGQGGEQYF. CDR3 DNA: TGTGCCATCACTCCGGGACAGGGAGGCGAGCAGTACTTC.

The chain joins TRBV6-5 to TRBJ1-4; TRBD1 agrees at 8 bases. CDR3 size: 15 residues. Germline values: CDR1 MNHEY, CDR2 SVGAGI. V was pared by 6 bases and J by 10 bases, with 13 bases of the junction left unmatched. The CDR3 bases are TGTGCCAGCAGAGATAGACAGGGGTCGCCGGGAAAACTGTTTTTT. It is translated as CASRDRQGSPGKLFF.

This clonotype has only one observation. V usage is TRBV20-1 and J usage is TRBJ2-1, with D tentatively TRBD1 or TRBD2 (5 bases each). Trimming pared 3 bases from V and 0 bases from J, leaving 18 bases between. The CDR3 loop spans 17 amino acids. The germline V gene encodes CDR1 DFQATT and CDR2 SNEGSKA (reference sequence). CDR3 loop: CSASKSLRDPSYNEQFF. The DNA for the CDR3 is TGCAGTGCTAGTAAATCTTTACGGGACCCCTCCTACAATGAGCAGTTCTTC.

As for this clonotype: This may be a read error: a much more frequent sequence differs by one nucleotide. V and J are TRBV18 and TRBJ2-1; TRBD2 aligns across 7 bases. This CDR3 has 14 residues. The germline V gene encodes CDR1 KGHSH and CDR2 LQKENI. The CDR3 DNA sequence: TGTGCCAGCTCACCTAATCGGGGGGATGATGAGCGGTTCTTC. It yields the protein CASSPNRGDDERFF. Full variable domain (missing parts from reference TRBV18 and TRBJ2-1): NAGVMQNPRHLVRRRGQEARLRCSPMKGHSHVYWYRQLPEEGLKFMVYLQKENIIDESGMPKERFSAEFPKEGPSILRIQQVVRGDSAAYFCASSPNRGDDERFFGPGTRLTVL.

There are a few counts of this clonotype. The chain has TRBV12-3 or TRBV12-4 and TRBJ2-1; unclear D gene. Trimming took 6 bases from V and 0 from J, leaving 12 bases between them. This CDR3 is 15 amino acids long. The CDR3 here is CASSATDGSYNEQFF. The DNA of the CDR3 is TGTGCCAGCAGCGCGACGGACGGCTCCTACAATGAGCAGTTCTTC.

The J gene is TRBJ1-4, the V gene TRBV7-2; possibly TRBD1 for D (5 bases). Deletions cut 1 base from V and 8 bases from J, with 11 bases between. The V gene's germline CDR1 is SGHTA and CDR2 FQGNSA. This CDR3 region has 14 residues. The CDR3 coding sequence is TGTGCCAGCAGCTTAGATCCACAGGCCGAAAAACTGTTTTTT. This translates into CASSLDPQAEKLFF. The whole variable domain, remainder taken from reference TRBV7-2 and TRBJ1-4, is GAGVSQSPSNKVTEKGKDVELRCDPISGHTALYWYRQSLGQGLEFLIYFQGNSAPDKSGLPSDRFSAERTGGSVSTLTIQRTQQEDSAVYLCASSLDPQAEKLFFGSGTQLSVL.

This clonotype was seen once. The rearrangement uses TRBV7-2 and TRBJ1-6, with D possibly TRBD1 on 5 matching bases. The CDR3 totals 14 residues. The germline V gene has CDR1 SGHTA and CDR2 FQGNSA. V was shortened by 5 bases and J by 7 bases, with 12 bases between the two germline ends. CDR3 bases: TGTGCCAGCAGCCTCTATCCAGGGAATTCACCCCTCCACTTT. It encodes CASSLYPGNSPLHF.

The genes are TRBV7-9 and TRBJ2-3; TRBD1 might be the D (5 bases). The CDR3 contains 15 residues. Per germline, CDR1 SEHNR and CDR2 FQNEAQ (reference sequence). Trimming removed 0 bases at V and 0 bases at J, with 7 bases between. CDR3 in amino acids: CASSLAQASTDTQYF. The DNA of the CDR3 is TGTGCCAGCAGCTTAGCACAGGCCAGCACAGATACGCAGTATTTT. The variable domain in full, with the rest retrieved from reference TRBV7-9 and TRBJ2-3, is DTGVSQNPRHKITKRGQNVTFRCDPISEHNRLYWYRQTLGQGPEFLTYFQNEAQLEKSRLLSDRFSAERPKGSFSTLEIQRTEQGDSAMYLCASSLAQASTDTQYFGPGTRLTVL.

This clonotype was observed many times. The chain recombines TRBV6-6 with TRBJ1-5; 11 positions match TRBD1. Looked up from germline, CDR1 is MNHNY and CDR2 is SVGAGI (reference sequence). The CDR3 loop spans 18 amino acids. V was clipped by 2 bases and J by 0 bases; unmatched bases: 6. This CDR3 reads CASSYGTGGYSSNQPQHF. The CDR3 coding sequence is TGTGCCAGCAGTTACGGGACAGGGGGGTATAGTAGCAATCAGCCCCAGCATTTT.

The chain has TRBV5-1 and TRBJ1-4, with 9 bases aligning to TRBD1. CDR1 and CDR2 from the germline V gene are SGHRS and YFSETQ. The trim removed 0 bases at V and 5 bases at J, leaving 8 bases unmatched. This CDR3 region has 17 residues. The CDR3 is CASSLARDRVGNEKLFF. The CDR3 DNA is TGCGCCAGCAGCTTGGCCCGGGACAGGGTTGGGAATGAAAAACTGTTTTTT.

Many counts were recorded for this clonotype. The chain joins TRBV4-1 to TRBJ2-3, with D perhaps TRBD1 or TRBD2 (6 bases each). The CDR3 contains 16 residues. Germline values: CDR1 MGHRA, CDR2 YSYEKL. V gave up 4 bases and J gave up 5 bases, with 19 bases separating them. For the CDR3, the DNA is TGCGCCAGCAGCCCTATAGGGGGGTTCGTGGGAGATACGCAGTATTTT. It translates to CASSPIGGFVGDTQYF.

This clonotype occurred a few times. J is TRBJ1-2 and V is TRBV24-1; no clear D. The CDR3 covers 13 residues. CDR1 KGHDR and CDR2 SFDVKD come from the germline V gene. Trimming pared 1 base from V and 8 bases from J, leaving 10 bases between. CDR3 nucleotide sequence: TGTGCCACCAGTGATTTTATGGCGGCCGGCTACACCTTC. Protein sequence: CATSDFMAAGYTF.

The chain couples TRBV20-1 to TRBJ2-5; 7 nucleotides match TRBD2. This CDR3 is built from 15 residues. The V gene's germline CDR1 is DFQATT and CDR2 SNEGSKA (reference sequence). The J segment lost 0 bases and the V segment lost 5 bases, leaving 9 bases of the junction unmatched. The DNA of the CDR3 is TGCAGTGCTCTAACGAGCGGGGCGAACCAAGAGACCCAGTACTTC. Its protein product is CSALTSGANQETQYF.

This clonotype was recorded many times. The chain combines TRBV20-1 with TRBJ2-7; D is undetermined. Germline assignment: CDR1 DFQATT and CDR2 SNEGSKA (reference sequence). The CDR3 covers 13 residues. The V end was cut by 5 bases, the J end by 7 bases, with 18 bases between. CDR3 DNA: TGCAGTGCTCCCCCGGACGGGTTAAAGGAGCAGTACTTC. Protein product: CSAPPDGLKEQYF.

At least ten counts were recorded for this clonotype. The V and J genes are TRBV24-1 and TRBJ2-5, with D possibly matching TRBD1 (6 bases). Deletions cut 4 bases from V and 3 bases from J, with 11 bases between. The CDR3 has 14 amino acids. CDR1 and CDR2 (germline): KGHDR, SFDVKD. In DNA form, the CDR3 reads TGTGCCACCAGTGAACCGCGACAGGAAGAGACCCAGTACTTC. Its translation is CATSEPRQEETQYF.

A remark on this clonotype: This could be a read error, since a much larger clone is one nucleotide away. CDR3 in amino acids: CSVRDRGIYGYTF. DNA of the CDR3: TGCAGTGTCCGGGACAGGGGCATATATGGCTACACCTTC. This chain connects TRBV20-1 to TRBJ1-2, with TRBD1 matching over 10 bases. Germline V gene lookup returns CDR1 DFQATT and CDR2 SNEGSKA (reference sequence). This CDR3 region has 13 residues. The V segment lost 7 bases and the J segment 5 bases; nucleotides outside the gene matches: 7.

Concerning this clonotype itself: With a much larger clone just one base away, this may be a read error. The V call is TRBV7-6, the J call TRBJ2-4; D is possibly TRBD2 (7 bases). CDR1 is SGHVS, CDR2 FNYEAQ, per germline. V lost 5 bases and J 13 bases, leaving 33 bases between the germline ends. The CDR3 sequence is 18 residues long. For the CDR3, the DNA is TGTGCCAGCAGCAACCTGGGTGCGGGGGCCTTCTCGTACAATGAGCAGTACTTC. This translates into CASSNLGAGAFSYNEQYF. The full variable domain, rest sourced from reference TRBV7-6 and TRBJ2-4, is GAGVSQSPRYKVTKRGQDVALRCDPISGHVSLYWYRQALGQGPEFLTYFNYEAQQDKSGLPNDRFSAERPEGSISTLTIQRTEQRDSAMYRCASSNLGAGAFSYNEQYFGAGTRLSVL.

The V call is TRBV20-1, the J call TRBJ2-1, with 8 positions matching TRBD2. The trim removed 3 bases at V and 6 bases at J, leaving 13 bases unmatched. Germline V gives CDR1 DFQATT, CDR2 SNEGSKA (reference sequence). The CDR3 runs 16 residues. The CDR3: CSASFVSAGGLNEQFF. CDR3 DNA sequence: TGCAGTGCTAGTTTCGTCTCGGCGGGGGGCCTCAATGAGCAGTTCTTC.

J is TRBJ1-5 and V is TRBV7-6, with 7 bases fitting TRBD1. The germline gives CDR1 SGHVS, CDR2 FNYEAQ. The V segment lost 5 bases and the J segment 0 bases; nucleotides outside the gene matches: 10. CDR3 length: 17 residues. CDR3: CASSAGTETYSNQPQHF. DNA of the CDR3: TGTGCCAGCAGCGCTGGGACAGAGACTTATAGCAATCAGCCCCAGCATTTT.

This clonotype was seen ten or more times. J is TRBJ1-2 and V is TRBV5-1; D is uncertain. With 0 bases removed from V and 10 bases from J, the gap between germline ends came to 10 bases. Germline V lookup: CDR1 SGHRS, CDR2 YFSETQ. There are 12 residues in the CDR3. CDR3 loop: CASSLEGIFYTF. Written as DNA, the CDR3 is TGCGCCAGCAGCTTGGAAGGGATATTCTACACCTTC.

In this sample, this clonotype turned up many times. The CDR3 sequence is CASSAGTGEGGGPGSPLHF. For the CDR3, the DNA is TGTGCCAGCAGCGCCGGGACCGGCGAAGGGGGGGGCCCAGGCTCACCCCTCCACTTT. The chain uses TRBV9 and TRBJ1-6; tentatively, D is TRBD1 (6 bases). Germline lookup yields CDR1 SGDLS and CDR2 YYNGEE. Trimming cost V 3 bases and J 10 bases, with 29 bases left between them. The CDR3 has 19 residues.

The chain is built from TRBV4-3 and TRBJ2-1; the D is unclear. The CDR3 has 16 amino acids. Trimming took 3 bases from V and 7 from J, leaving 19 bases between them. From germline, CDR1 is LGHNA and CDR2 YSLEER. The DNA of the CDR3 is TGCGCCAGCAGCCAGAAAGAATCGGCGTTTTGGAATGAGCAGTTCTTC. Translated, it gives CASSQKESAFWNEQFF.

The chain is built from TRBV5-5 and TRBJ1-4; TRBD1 matches 7 bases. V gave up 0 bases and J gave up 6 bases; unmatched junction bases: 2. CDR3 length: 14 amino acids. Per germline, CDR1 SGHKS and CDR2 YYEKEE (reference sequence). CDR3 residues: CASSLGQGHEKLFF. The CDR3 region has the DNA TGTGCCAGCAGCTTGGGACAGGGTCATGAAAAACTGTTTTTT. The complete variable domain, with remaining parts taken from reference TRBV5-5 and TRBJ1-4, reads DAGVTQSPTHLIKTRGQQVTLRCSPISGHKSVSWYQQVLGQGPQFIFQYYEKEERGRGNFPDRFSARQFPNYSSELNVNALLLGDSALYLCASSLGQGHEKLFFGSGTQLSVL.

In the case of this clonotype: The junction departs from the called germline gene at one end, perhaps through a read error. The chain couples TRBV15 to TRBJ2-1; D is perhaps TRBD2 (7 bases). The CDR3 contains 15 residues. Germline V lookup: CDR1 LNHNV, CDR2 YYDKDF (reference sequence). The CDR3 protein is CTTRFWGGPNNEQFF. The CDR3 DNA sequence: TGTACCACCAGGTTCTGGGGGGGCCCAAACAATGAGCAGTTCTTC.

CDR3 region: CASSSGRVRLGAFF. The DNA for the CDR3 is TGTGCCAGCAGTTCAGGGCGGGTGCGGTTGGGAGCTTTCTTT. The V and J genes are TRBV6-5 and TRBJ1-1, with D maybe TRBD1 (5 bases). CDR1 and CDR2 from the germline V gene are MNHEY and SVGAGI. The ends were cut back, 4 bases at V and 10 bases at J, with 19 bases in the middle. The CDR3 length is 14 residues.

J is TRBJ2-1 and V is TRBV2, with TRBD1 matching 7 bases. The CDR3 runs to 14 residues. V was pared by 6 bases and J by 4 bases, with 6 bases of the junction left unmatched. Germline values: CDR1 SNHLY, CDR2 FYNNEI. CDR3 residues: CASSVGQSYNEQFF. CDR3 DNA: TGTGCCAGCAGCGTGGGACAGAGTTACAATGAGCAGTTCTTC.

The chain joins TRBV7-2 to TRBJ1-2; 8 bases are a match to TRBD1. J gave up 3 bases and V 2 bases, and 8 bases lay outside the gene matches. The CDR3 contains 16 residues. Per the germline V gene, CDR1 is SGHTA and CDR2 is FQGNSA. CDR3 in amino acids: CASSLRTGRVDYGYTF. CDR3 nucleotide sequence: TGTGCCAGCAGCTTAAGGACAGGGCGAGTAGACTATGGCTACACCTTC.

This clonotype was counted a single time. A much larger clone is a single base away; this may be a read error. V is TRBV4-1 and J is TRBJ2-5; either TRBD1 or TRBD2 may fit D (5 bases each). V lost 3 bases and J lost 1, with 18 bases in between. The V gene's germline CDR1 is MGHRA and CDR2 YSYEKL. This CDR3 is 17 amino acids long. CDR3 in DNA: TGCGCCAGCAGCCAGACTACCATGGGACGTTCCCAAGAGACCCAGTACTTC. Its protein is CASSQTTMGRSQETQYF.